This T cell receptor beta chain was identified during a study of CD8 T cells in ankylosing spondylitis (dated by TCRdb to the late 2010s). As for the study more broadly: To find TCR variants linked to disease, the study profiled T cell receptor beta repertoires in ankylosing spondylitis patients and healthy donors. The full study cohort was made up of roughly 25 ankylosing spondylitis patients and 108 healthy donors. Peripheral blood was sampled, and synovial fluid was additionally collected from ankylosing spondylitis patients. General conclusions and limits of the study: Significant enrichment of the disease-linked clones was reported in matched synovial fluid samples from ankylosing spondylitis patients. A TCR beta motif made up of about eight highly homologous amino acid variants appeared to be characteristic of blood from ankylosing spondylitis patients. The disease-linked clones showed a CD8+ phenotype and occurred at relatively low frequencies in peripheral blood. Some TCR beta motif variants had previously been reported in synovial fluid and blood of reactive arthritis patients, which suggested common disease-initiation mechanisms.

CDR1 and CDR2 (LGHNA, YSLEER) derive from the germline V gene. V and J are truncated by 0 bases and 4 bases respectively, leaving an intervening sequence of 11 bases. The CDR3 runs 15 amino acids, cysteine and phenylalanine included. Only CDR3 DNA is held: 45 bases, read in frame from base 1. This clonotype was seen repeatedly, ten times or more. The antigen it binds to is not known. Qualities for individual bases were not recorded, and no much larger clone is one base off. The run used an Illumina HiSeq 2500. Quantitative 5'-RACE with molecular barcodes was the method used to prepare the TCR beta libraries. The original pipeline was this. Disease-linked TCR variants were identified with a new computational method built on a probabilistic model of VDJ rearrangement. TCRdb reanalyzed the raw reads on its own, using fastp at Q25 for trimming and MiXCR for clone calling, and kept in-frame beta chains. Every entry covers one CDR3 protein and lists the most common genes and DNA from its rows. TCRdb's processing, not the authors', yielded these V and J calls. This sample holds 45,000 to 60,000 distinct CDR3 sequences; 7.4% were observed only once. Together, the top ten hold around 7.8% of the sample.

The receptor was derived from a female donor with ankylosing spondylitis or in good health (not recorded which). The specimen sequenced was blood, either unsorted or a sorted T cell fraction (not recorded which). In this chain, TRBV4-3 is recombined with TRBJ2-3; TRBD1 is perhaps the D gene, given 5 matching bases. At the DNA level, the sequence is TGCGCCAGCAGCCAAGACAGGGAAAAAGCAGATACGCAGTATTTT. Translation gives CASSQDREKADTQYF.